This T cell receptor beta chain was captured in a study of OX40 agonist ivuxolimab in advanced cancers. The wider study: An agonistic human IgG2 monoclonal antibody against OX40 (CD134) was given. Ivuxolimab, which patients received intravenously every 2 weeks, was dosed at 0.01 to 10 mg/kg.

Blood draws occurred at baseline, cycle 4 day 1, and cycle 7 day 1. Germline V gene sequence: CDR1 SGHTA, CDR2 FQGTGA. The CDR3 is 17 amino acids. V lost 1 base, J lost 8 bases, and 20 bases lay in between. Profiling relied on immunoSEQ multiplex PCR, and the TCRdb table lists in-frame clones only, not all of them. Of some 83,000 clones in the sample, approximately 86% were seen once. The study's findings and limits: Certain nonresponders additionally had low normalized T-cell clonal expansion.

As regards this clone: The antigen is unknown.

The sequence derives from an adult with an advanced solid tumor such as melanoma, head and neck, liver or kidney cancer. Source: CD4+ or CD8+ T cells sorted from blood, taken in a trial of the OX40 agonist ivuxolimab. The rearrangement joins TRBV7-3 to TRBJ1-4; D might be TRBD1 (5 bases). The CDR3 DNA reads TGTGCCAGCAGCTTAAACGCAGGGAGGAGGGTTGGAGAAAAACTGTTTTTT. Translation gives CASSLNAGRRVGEKLFF. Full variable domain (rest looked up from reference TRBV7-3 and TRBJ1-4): GAGVSQTPSNKVTEKGKYVELRCDPISGHTALYWYRQSLGQGPEFLIYFQGTGAADDSGLPNDRFFAVRPEGSVSTLKIQRTERGDSAVYLCASSLNAGRRVGEKLFFGSGTQLSVL.